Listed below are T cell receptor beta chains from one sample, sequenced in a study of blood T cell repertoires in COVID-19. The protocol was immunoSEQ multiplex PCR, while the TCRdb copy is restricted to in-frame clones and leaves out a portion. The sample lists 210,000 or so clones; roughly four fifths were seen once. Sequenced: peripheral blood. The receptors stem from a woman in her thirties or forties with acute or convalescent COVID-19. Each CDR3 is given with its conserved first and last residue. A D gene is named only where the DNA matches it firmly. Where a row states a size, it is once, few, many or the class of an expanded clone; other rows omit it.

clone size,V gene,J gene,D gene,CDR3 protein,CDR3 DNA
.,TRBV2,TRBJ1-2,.,CARQISNQGHGYTF,TGTGCCAGGCAAATCAGTAATCAGGGTCATGGCTACACCTTC
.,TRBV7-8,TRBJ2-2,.,CASSSLVNTGELFF,TGTGCCAGCAGCTCCCTCGTCAACACCGGGGAGCTGTTTTTT
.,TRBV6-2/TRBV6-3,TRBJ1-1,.,CASSYSGTMNTEAFF,TGTGCCAGCAGTTACTCAGGGACAATGAACACTGAAGCTTTCTTT
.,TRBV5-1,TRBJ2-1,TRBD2,CASSGAGGYNEQFF,TGCGCCAGCAGCGGAGCGGGGGGATACAATGAGCAGTTCTTC
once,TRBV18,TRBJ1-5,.,CASSPPDSAGDQPQHF,TGTGCCAGCTCACCACCCGACTCTGCGGGCGATCAGCCCCAGCATTTT
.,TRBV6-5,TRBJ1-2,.,CASSSDSYGYTF,TGTGCCAGCAGTTCGGACAGCTATGGCTACACCTTC
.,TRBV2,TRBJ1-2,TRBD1,CASSRERLNWTGDEGYTF,TGTGCCAGCAGCCGAGAAAGATTAAACTGGACAGGGGATGAGGGCTACACCTTC
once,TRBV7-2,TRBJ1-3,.,CASSLARNTIYF,TGTGCCAGCAGCTTAGCGAGGAACACCATATATTTT
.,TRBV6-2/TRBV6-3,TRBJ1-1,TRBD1,CASSHPGGAFF,TGTGCCAGCAGTCACCCAGGGGGAGCTTTCTTT
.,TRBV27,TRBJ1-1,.,CASSFRPSGEAFF,TGTGCCAGCAGTTTTAGGCCCTCGGGAGAAGCTTTCTTT
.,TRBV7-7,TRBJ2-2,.,CASSLDPGSTGELFF,TGTGCCAGCAGCTTAGATCCAGGGTCCACCGGGGAGCTGTTTTTT
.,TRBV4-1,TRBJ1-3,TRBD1,CASSQLQGQGSGNTIYF,TGCGCCAGCAGCCAATTGCAGGGACAGGGCTCTGGAAACACCATATATTTT
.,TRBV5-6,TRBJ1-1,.,CASSLFTEAFF,TGTGCCAGCAGCCTTTTTACTGAAGCTTTCTTT
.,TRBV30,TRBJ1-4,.,CAWSRRRTNEKLFF,TGTGCCTGGAGTCGGAGAAGAACTAATGAAAAACTGTTTTTT
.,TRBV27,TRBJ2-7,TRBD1,CASSFGGQGYEQYF,TGTGCCAGCAGTTTTGGGGGACAGGGATACGAGCAGTACTTC
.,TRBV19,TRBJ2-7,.,CASSIGRGEQYF,TGTGCCAGTAGTATTGGCAGGGGCGAGCAGTACTTC
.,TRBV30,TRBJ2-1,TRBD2,CAWSVQRGGINEQFF,TGTGCCTGGAGTGTACAGCGGGGGGGCATCAATGAGCAGTTCTTC
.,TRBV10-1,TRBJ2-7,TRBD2,CASSESSGAFDKQYF,TGCGCCAGCAGTGAGTCTAGCGGGGCCTTTGATAAGCAGTACTTC
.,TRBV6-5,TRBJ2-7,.,CASSQVREQYF,TGTGCCAGCTCCCAAGTTAGAGAGCAGTACTTC
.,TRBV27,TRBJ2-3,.,CASSPSTGWGTDTQYF,TGTGCCAGCAGTCCCTCGACAGGATGGGGCACAGATACGCAGTATTTT
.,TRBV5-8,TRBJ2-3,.,CASSSNSGTYSTDTQYF,TGTGCCAGCAGCTCAAACTCCGGGACTTATAGCACAGATACGCAGTATTTT
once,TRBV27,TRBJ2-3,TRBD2,CASSSRAGGPADTQYF,TGTGCCAGCAGTTCTCGAGCGGGAGGGCCGGCAGATACGCAGTATTTT
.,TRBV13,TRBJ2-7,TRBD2,CASRRRASGRRDEQYF,TGTGCCAGCAGGCGACGGGCTAGCGGGAGACGAGACGAGCAGTACTTC
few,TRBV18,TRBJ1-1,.,CASSPPSTGHDTEAFF,TGTGCCAGCTCACCACCGTCAACAGGACATGACACTGAAGCTTTCTTT
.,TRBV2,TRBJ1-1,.,CASSPANRAGEAFF,TGTGCCAGCAGCCCGGCTAACAGGGCTGGTGAAGCTTTCTTT
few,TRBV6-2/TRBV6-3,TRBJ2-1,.,CASSTDSYNEQFF,TGTGCCAGCAGCACCGACAGCTACAATGAGCAGTTCTTC
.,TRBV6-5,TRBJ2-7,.,CASSYSNGLDEQYF,TGTGCCAGCAGTTACTCCAACGGGTTAGACGAGCAGTACTTC
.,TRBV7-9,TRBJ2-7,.,CASRRRVGEQYF,TGTGCCAGCAGAAGGCGGGTAGGCGAGCAGTACTTC
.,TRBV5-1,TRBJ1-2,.,CASSLGGTPNYGYTF,TGCGCCAGCAGCTTGGGGGGGACTCCGAACTATGGCTACACCTTC
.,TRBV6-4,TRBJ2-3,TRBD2,CASSELAGDTDTQYF,TGTGCCAGCAGTGAACTAGCGGGGGACACAGATACGCAGTATTTT
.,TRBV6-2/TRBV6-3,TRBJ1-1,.,CASSYSNRVNEAFF,TGTGCCAGCAGTTACTCGAACAGGGTGAATGAAGCTTTCTTT
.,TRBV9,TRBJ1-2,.,CASSAPGSGYTF,TGTGCCAGCAGCGCTCCGGGAAGCGGCTACACCTTC
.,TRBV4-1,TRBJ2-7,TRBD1,CASRGQGSSYEQYF,TGCGCCAGCAGAGGACAGGGGAGCTCCTACGAGCAGTACTTC
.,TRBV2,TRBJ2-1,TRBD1,CASRRGQGHSYNEQFF,TGTGCCAGCAGACGCGGACAGGGCCACTCCTACAATGAGCAGTTCTTC
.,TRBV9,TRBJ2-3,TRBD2,CASSARGRTSGEHTDTQYF,TGTGCCAGCAGCGCGAGGGGAAGGACTAGCGGGGAGCACACAGATACGCAGTATTTT
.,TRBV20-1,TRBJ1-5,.,CSASDRRSNQPQHF,TGCAGTGCTAGTGACAGGAGGTCAAATCAGCCCCAGCATTTT
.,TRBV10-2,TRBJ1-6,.,CASSESRRDSPLHF,TGCGCCAGCAGTGAGTCGAGGAGGGATTCACCCCTCCACTTT
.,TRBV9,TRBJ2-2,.,CASSVDGARGGELFF,TGTGCCAGCAGCGTAGATGGAGCGCGGGGCGGGGAGCTGTTTTTT
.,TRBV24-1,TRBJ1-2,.,CATKSDSSNYGYTF,TGTGCCACCAAGTCGGACAGCTCAAATTATGGCTACACCTTC
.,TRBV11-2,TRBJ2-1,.,CASSLGRGRKDNEQFF,TGTGCCAGCAGCTTAGGGAGGGGAAGGAAGGACAATGAGCAGTTCTTC
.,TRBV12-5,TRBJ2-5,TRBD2,CASGSGTSGGGQETQYF,TGTGCTAGTGGTTCCGGGACTAGCGGGGGGGGACAAGAGACCCAGTACTTC
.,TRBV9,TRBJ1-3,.,CASSVDGRGYGNTIYF,TGTGCCAGCAGCGTAGATGGCAGGGGTTATGGAAACACCATATATTTT
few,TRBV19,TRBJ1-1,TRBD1,CASSMGGTGSLNTEAFF,TGTGCCAGTAGTATGGGCGGGACAGGGAGCCTGAACACTGAAGCTTTCTTT
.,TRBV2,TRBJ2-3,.,CASSEAAGGSTDTQYF,TGTGCCAGCAGTGAAGCGGCAGGAGGTAGCACAGATACGCAGTATTTT
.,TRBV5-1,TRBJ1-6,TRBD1,CASSGGQPNSPLHF,TGCGCCAGCAGCGGGGGACAGCCTAATTCACCCCTCCACTTT
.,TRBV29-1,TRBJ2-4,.,CSVALGAGLSNIQYF,TGCAGCGTTGCCCTAGGGGCGGGACTCTCAAACATTCAGTACTTC
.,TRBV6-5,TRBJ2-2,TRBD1,CASSYSDRGAGELFF,TGTGCCAGCAGTTACTCTGACAGGGGAGCCGGGGAGCTGTTTTTT
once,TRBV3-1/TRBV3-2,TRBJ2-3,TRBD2,CASSQAGLAGGHTQYF,TGTGCCAGCAGCCAAGCCGGACTAGCGGGGGGCCATACGCAGTATTTT
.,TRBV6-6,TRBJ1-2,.,CASSALSTYGYTF,TGTGCCAGCAGTGCCCTAAGTACCTATGGCTACACCTTC
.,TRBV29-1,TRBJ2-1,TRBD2,CSVEVWTSGAISSYNEQFF,TGCAGCGTTGAAGTTTGGACTAGCGGGGCTATTAGCTCCTACAATGAGCAGTTCTTC
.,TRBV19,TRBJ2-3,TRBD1,CASSIGTGRKTQYF,TGTGCCAGTAGTATAGGGACAGGTCGAAAGACGCAGTATTTT
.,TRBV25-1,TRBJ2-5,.,CASTGYFETQYF,TGTGCCAGCACAGGGTACTTTGAGACCCAGTACTTC
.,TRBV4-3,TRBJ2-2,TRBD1,CASSPGQENTGELFF,TGCGCCAGCAGCCCGGGACAGGAGAACACCGGGGAGCTGTTTTTT
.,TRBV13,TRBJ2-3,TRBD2,CASSSGTSGATDTQYF,TGTGCCAGCAGCAGCGGGACTAGCGGGGCTACAGATACGCAGTATTTT
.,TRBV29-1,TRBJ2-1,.,CSGLRGGQQFF,TGCAGCGGACTGAGGGGGGGACAGCAGTTCTTC
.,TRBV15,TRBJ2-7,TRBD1,CATSTGDRAYEQYF,TGTGCCACCAGCACTGGGGACAGGGCCTACGAGCAGTACTTC
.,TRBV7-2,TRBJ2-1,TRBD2,CASSLLAGGPSRFSHEQFF,TGTGCCAGCAGCCTCTTAGCGGGAGGGCCGAGTCGGTTTTCGCATGAGCAGTTCTTC
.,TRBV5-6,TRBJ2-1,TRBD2,CASSSSLAGTIYNEQFF,TGTGCCAGCAGCTCCTCACTAGCGGGGACGATTTACAATGAGCAGTTCTTC
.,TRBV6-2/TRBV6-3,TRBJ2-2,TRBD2,CASSLGLGSGVRTGELFF,TGTGCCAGCAGTTTAGGTTTAGGAAGCGGGGTGCGAACCGGGGAGCTGTTTTTT
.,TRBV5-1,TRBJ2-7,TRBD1,CASSHGTGRNEQYF,TGCGCCAGCAGCCACGGGACAGGGAGGAACGAGCAGTACTTC